This T cell receptor beta chain stems from a study of T cells in Graves' hyperthyroidism and ophthalmopathy. The CDR3 totals 15 residues. Germline CDR1 and CDR2: SGDLS and YYNGEE. Trimming took 4 bases from V and 2 from J; bases not matched to a gene: 7. This clonotype showed up many times. Diagnoses used clinical symptoms, serum thyroxine and TRAb, thyroid ultrasound and orbital computed tomography. Amplified regions were TCR beta CDR3 sequences from RNA transcripts. A set of HTBI primers served as the primers for a first-round RT-PCR of the TCR CDR3. One entry per CDR3 protein results from TCRdb running MiXCR on the multiplex PCR reads. The sample shows 650,000 to 850,000 distinct CDR3 sequences, 18% of them seen only once.

This receptor was identified in a woman aged 45-59 years with Graves' hyperthyroidism that later progressed to Graves' ophthalmopathy. V gene TRBV9 combines with J gene TRBJ2-3; 7 bases fit TRBD1. Sequencing was done on a sample of blood. CDR3 DNA: TGTGCCAGCAGCCCTCAGACAGGGAACACAGATACGCAGTATTTT. Its translation is CASSPQTGNTDTQYF. Based on the CDR3 plus reference TRBV9 and TRBJ2-3, the full variable domain is DSGVTQTPKHLITATGQRVTLRCSPRSGDLSVYWYQQSLDQGLQFLIQYYNGEERAKGNILERFSAQQFPDLHSELNLSSLELGDSALYFCASSPQTGNTDTQYFGPGTRLTVL.